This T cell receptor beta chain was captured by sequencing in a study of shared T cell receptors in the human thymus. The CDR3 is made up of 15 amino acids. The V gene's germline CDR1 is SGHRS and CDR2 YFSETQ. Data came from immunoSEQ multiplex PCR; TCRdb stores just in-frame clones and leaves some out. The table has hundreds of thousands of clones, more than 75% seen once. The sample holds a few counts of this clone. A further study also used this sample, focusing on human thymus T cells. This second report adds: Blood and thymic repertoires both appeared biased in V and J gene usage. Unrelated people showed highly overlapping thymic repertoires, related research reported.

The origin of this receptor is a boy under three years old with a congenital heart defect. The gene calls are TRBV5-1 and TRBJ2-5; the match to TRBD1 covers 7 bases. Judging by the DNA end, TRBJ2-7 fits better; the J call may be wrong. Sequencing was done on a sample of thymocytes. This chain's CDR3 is CASSLDGQASYEQYF. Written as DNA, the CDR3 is TGCGCCAGCAGCTTGGACGGACAGGCTTCCTACGAGCAGTACTTC.